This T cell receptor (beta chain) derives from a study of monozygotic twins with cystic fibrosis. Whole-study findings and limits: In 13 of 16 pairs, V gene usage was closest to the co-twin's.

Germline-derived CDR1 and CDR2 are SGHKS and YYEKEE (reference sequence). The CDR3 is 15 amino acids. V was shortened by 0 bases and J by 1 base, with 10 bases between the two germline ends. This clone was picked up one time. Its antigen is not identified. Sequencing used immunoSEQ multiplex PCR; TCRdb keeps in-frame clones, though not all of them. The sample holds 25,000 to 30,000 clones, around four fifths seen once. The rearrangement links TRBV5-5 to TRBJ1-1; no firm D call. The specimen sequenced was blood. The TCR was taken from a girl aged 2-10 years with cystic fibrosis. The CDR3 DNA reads TGTGCCAGCAGCTTGGTGCTTGGGAAGAACACTGAAGCTTTCTTT. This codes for CASSLVLGKNTEAFF.